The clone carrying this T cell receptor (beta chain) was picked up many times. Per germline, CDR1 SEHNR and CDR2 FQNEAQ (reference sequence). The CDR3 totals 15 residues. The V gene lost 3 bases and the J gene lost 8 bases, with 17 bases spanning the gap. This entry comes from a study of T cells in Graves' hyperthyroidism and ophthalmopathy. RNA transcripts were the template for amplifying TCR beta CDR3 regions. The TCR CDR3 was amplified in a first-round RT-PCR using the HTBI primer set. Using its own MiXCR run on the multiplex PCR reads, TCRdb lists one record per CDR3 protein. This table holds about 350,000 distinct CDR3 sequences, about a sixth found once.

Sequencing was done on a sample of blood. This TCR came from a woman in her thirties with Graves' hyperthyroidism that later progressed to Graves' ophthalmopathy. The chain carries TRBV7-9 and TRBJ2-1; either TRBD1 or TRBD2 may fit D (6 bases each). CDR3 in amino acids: CASSFRGRMNHEQFF. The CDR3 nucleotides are TGTGCCAGCAGCTTCCGGGGGCGCATGAATCATGAGCAGTTCTTC.